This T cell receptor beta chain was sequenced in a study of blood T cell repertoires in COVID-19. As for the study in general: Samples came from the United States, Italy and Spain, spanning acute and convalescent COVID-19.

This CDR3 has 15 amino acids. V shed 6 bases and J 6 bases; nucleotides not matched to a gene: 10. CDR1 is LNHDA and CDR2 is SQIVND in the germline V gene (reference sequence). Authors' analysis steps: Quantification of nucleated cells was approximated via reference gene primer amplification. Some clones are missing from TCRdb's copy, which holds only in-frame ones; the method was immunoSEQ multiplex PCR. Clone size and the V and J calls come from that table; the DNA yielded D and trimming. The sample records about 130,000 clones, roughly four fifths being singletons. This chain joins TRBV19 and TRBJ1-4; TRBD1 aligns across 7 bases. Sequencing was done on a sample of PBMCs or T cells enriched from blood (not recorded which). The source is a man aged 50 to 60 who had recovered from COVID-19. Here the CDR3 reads CASSSYGTADEKLFF. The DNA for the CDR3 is TGTGCCAGTAGCTCTTATGGGACAGCAGATGAAAAACTGTTTTTT. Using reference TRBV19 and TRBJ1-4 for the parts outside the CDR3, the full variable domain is DGGITQSPKYLFRKEGQNVTLSCEQNLNHDAMYWYRQDPGQGLRLIYYSQIVNDFQKGDIAEGYSVSREKKESFPLTVTSAQKNPTAFYLCASSSYGTADEKLFFGSGTQLSVL.